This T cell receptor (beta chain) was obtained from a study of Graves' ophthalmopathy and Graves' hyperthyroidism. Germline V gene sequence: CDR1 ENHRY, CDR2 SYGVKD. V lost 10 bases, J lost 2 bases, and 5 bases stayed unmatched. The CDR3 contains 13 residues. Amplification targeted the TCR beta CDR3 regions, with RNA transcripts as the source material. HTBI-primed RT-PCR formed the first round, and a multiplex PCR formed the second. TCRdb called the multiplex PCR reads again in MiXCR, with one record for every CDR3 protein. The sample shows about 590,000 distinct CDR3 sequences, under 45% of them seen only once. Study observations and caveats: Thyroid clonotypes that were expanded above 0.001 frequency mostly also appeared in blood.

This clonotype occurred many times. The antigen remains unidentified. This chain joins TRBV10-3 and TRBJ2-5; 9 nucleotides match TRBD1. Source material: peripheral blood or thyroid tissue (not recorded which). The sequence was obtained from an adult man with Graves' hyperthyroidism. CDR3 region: CATLGTGQETQYF. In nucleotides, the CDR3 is TGTGCCACCCTCGGGACAGGGCAAGAGACCCAGTACTTC.